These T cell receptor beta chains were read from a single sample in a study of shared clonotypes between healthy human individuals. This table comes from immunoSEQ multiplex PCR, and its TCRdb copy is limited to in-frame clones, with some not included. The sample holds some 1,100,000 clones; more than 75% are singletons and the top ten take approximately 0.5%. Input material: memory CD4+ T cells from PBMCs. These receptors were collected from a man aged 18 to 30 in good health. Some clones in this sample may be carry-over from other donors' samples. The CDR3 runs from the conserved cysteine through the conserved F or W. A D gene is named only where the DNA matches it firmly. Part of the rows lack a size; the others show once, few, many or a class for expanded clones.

CDR3nt: TGTGCCAGCAGTCAGCAGGGTTACGAGCAGTACTTC; CDR3aa: CASSQQGYEQYF; j_gene: TRBJ2-7; d_gene: -; v_gene: TRBV7-2; abundance: once
CDR3nt: TGTGCCAGCAGGGCGGTCCTTCGGGAGCAGTTCTTC; CDR3aa: CASRAVLREQFF; j_gene: TRBJ2-1; d_gene: -; v_gene: TRBV2; abundance: -
CDR3nt: TGTGCCAGCAGCTTATTACCAGCGAGAGAAGCTTTCTTT; CDR3aa: CASSLLPAREAFF; j_gene: TRBJ1-1; d_gene: -; v_gene: TRBV7-9; abundance: -
CDR3nt: TGTGCCAGCAGTTATCTGAATCCCAGGGTGAACACTGAAGCTTTCTTT; CDR3aa: CASSYLNPRVNTEAFF; j_gene: TRBJ1-1; d_gene: -; v_gene: TRBV6-5; abundance: -
CDR3nt: TGTGCCAGCAGTCGATTCCGAGGGACACCTAACACCGGGGAGCTGTTTTTT; CDR3aa: CASSRFRGTPNTGELFF; j_gene: TRBJ2-2; d_gene: -; v_gene: TRBV27; abundance: -
CDR3nt: TGCGCCAGCAGCTTGGGCTTTCGGGCAGGGGGTGGCTACACCTTC; CDR3aa: CASSLGFRAGGGYTF; j_gene: TRBJ1-2; d_gene: TRBD1; v_gene: TRBV5-1; abundance: -
CDR3nt: TGCGCCAGCAGCCAGGGACTTTCCTACAATGAGCAGTTCTTC; CDR3aa: CASSQGLSYNEQFF; j_gene: TRBJ2-1; d_gene: -; v_gene: TRBV5-1; abundance: -
CDR3nt: TGTGCCAGCAGTTACTCTCCCAGGGGGCTTCTAGACTTC; CDR3aa: CASSYSPRGLLDF; j_gene: TRBJ2-7; d_gene: TRBD1; v_gene: TRBV6-5; abundance: once
CDR3nt: TGTGCCAGCACCTCTGAGGGACTAGCGGGAAACAATGAGCAGTTCTTC; CDR3aa: CASTSEGLAGNNEQFF; j_gene: TRBJ2-1; d_gene: TRBD2; v_gene: TRBV7-9; abundance: -
CDR3nt: TGTGCCAGCACCCCATGGTCGGGGGCGGGGGGCTACACCTTC; CDR3aa: CASTPWSGAGGYTF; j_gene: TRBJ1-2; d_gene: -; v_gene: TRBV2; abundance: -
CDR3nt: TGTGCCAGCAGTTCCTCTAGCGGGCTAGCGAACACCGGGGAGCTGTTTTTT; CDR3aa: CASSSSSGLANTGELFF; j_gene: TRBJ2-2; d_gene: TRBD2; v_gene: TRBV27; abundance: -
CDR3nt: TGTGCCAGCAGCCAGAGAGTCACCGGGGAGCTGTTTTTT; CDR3aa: CASSQRVTGELFF; j_gene: TRBJ2-2; d_gene: -; v_gene: TRBV7-6; abundance: few
CDR3nt: TGTGCCAGCAGCTTAACAACAGAACTACAAGAGACCCAGTACTTC; CDR3aa: CASSLTTELQETQYF; j_gene: TRBJ2-5; d_gene: -; v_gene: TRBV7-9; abundance: -
CDR3nt: TGTGCCAGCTCCGCACAGGGGGCAGGTACAGCGGGACACTACAATGAGCAGTTCTTC; CDR3aa: CASSAQGAGTAGHYNEQFF; j_gene: TRBJ2-1; d_gene: TRBD1; v_gene: TRBV18; abundance: -
CDR3nt: TGTGCCAGCAGCCTGGGTGGGTCGTTTACCTACAATGAGCAGTTCTTC; CDR3aa: CASSLGGSFTYNEQFF; j_gene: TRBJ2-1; d_gene: -; v_gene: TRBV5-6; abundance: -
CDR3nt: TGTGCCAGCAGTATAGAGGGTTTCCAAGAGACCCAGTACTTC; CDR3aa: CASSIEGFQETQYF; j_gene: TRBJ2-5; d_gene: -; v_gene: TRBV6-1; abundance: -
CDR3nt: TGCGCCAGCAGCTTTGATCTATCTGGGGCCAACGTCCTGACTTTC; CDR3aa: CASSFDLSGANVLTF; j_gene: TRBJ2-6; d_gene: -; v_gene: TRBV5-1; abundance: -
CDR3nt: TGTGCCAGCAGCACAAGAGCGGGGTCGGGCGGTGAAAAACTGTTTTTT; CDR3aa: CASSTRAGSGGEKLFF; j_gene: TRBJ1-4; d_gene: -; v_gene: TRBV7-8; abundance: -
CDR3nt: TGTGCCAGCAGCGTAGACGGAACAGGGGAAGAGACCCAGTACTTC; CDR3aa: CASSVDGTGEETQYF; j_gene: TRBJ2-5; d_gene: TRBD1; v_gene: TRBV9; abundance: -
CDR3nt: TGTGCCTGGAAACAGGGACAGGGGTACTACGAGCAGTACTTC; CDR3aa: CAWKQGQGYYEQYF; j_gene: TRBJ2-7; d_gene: TRBD1; v_gene: TRBV30; abundance: few
CDR3nt: TGTGCCAGCAGCACACAGGGTGGGGAGCAGTACTTC; CDR3aa: CASSTQGGEQYF; j_gene: TRBJ2-7; d_gene: -; v_gene: TRBV7-9; abundance: -
CDR3nt: TGTGCCAGCAGCCTCCGGGCCTCTGGGGCCAACGTCCTGACTTTC; CDR3aa: CASSLRASGANVLTF; j_gene: TRBJ2-6; d_gene: -; v_gene: TRBV9; abundance: -
CDR3nt: TGTGCCAGCAGCGCCGTCCGGGCTAGCTCCTACAATGAGCAGTTCTTC; CDR3aa: CASSAVRASSYNEQFF; j_gene: TRBJ2-1; d_gene: -; v_gene: TRBV9; abundance: -
CDR3nt: TGTGCCAGCAGCCAAGACACGAGCGGGAGTAGGGGCCATGAGCAGTTCTTC; CDR3aa: CASSQDTSGSRGHEQFF; j_gene: TRBJ2-1; d_gene: TRBD2; v_gene: TRBV4-2; abundance: -
CDR3nt: TGTGCCAGCAGTTACTCGAGTAGCGGGGGTACCTACGAGCAGTACTTC; CDR3aa: CASSYSSSGGTYEQYF; j_gene: TRBJ2-7; d_gene: TRBD2; v_gene: TRBV6-5; abundance: -
CDR3nt: TGTGCCAGCAGCAGAGGGGTCAAGGTCCAGGGATATCAGCCCCAGCATTTT; CDR3aa: CASSRGVKVQGYQPQHF; j_gene: TRBJ1-5; d_gene: -; v_gene: TRBV21-1; abundance: once
CDR3nt: TGTGCTAGTGGCCTTGGGGGGGCAGAGACCCAGTACTTC; CDR3aa: CASGLGGAETQYF; j_gene: TRBJ2-5; d_gene: -; v_gene: TRBV12-5; abundance: -
CDR3nt: TGTGCCAGCAGCCAGGAGACTAGCGGGAGATACGAGCAGTACTTC; CDR3aa: CASSQETSGRYEQYF; j_gene: TRBJ2-7; d_gene: TRBD2; v_gene: TRBV5-6; abundance: -
CDR3nt: TGTGCCAGCAGCGGAGGAGGGAGGAACACTGAAGCTTTCTTT; CDR3aa: CASSGGGRNTEAFF; j_gene: TRBJ1-1; d_gene: -; v_gene: TRBV7-3; abundance: few
CDR3nt: TGCGCCAGCAGCTTGGGAAGGGGTACGCAGTATTTT; CDR3aa: CASSLGRGTQYF; j_gene: TRBJ2-3; d_gene: -; v_gene: TRBV5-1; abundance: once
CDR3nt: TGTGCCAGCAGTTTATGGGGACAGGGGGTTCACGAGCAGTACTTC; CDR3aa: CASSLWGQGVHEQYF; j_gene: TRBJ2-7; d_gene: TRBD1; v_gene: TRBV28; abundance: -
CDR3nt: TGTGCCAGCAGCCCTACCTCTGGGGCAGGGGGCTCAGATACGCAGTATTTT; CDR3aa: CASSPTSGAGGSDTQYF; j_gene: TRBJ2-3; d_gene: TRBD1; v_gene: TRBV9; abundance: -
CDR3nt: TGTGCCAGCAGTTCCCACGGGGGAATCCAGTACTTC; CDR3aa: CASSSHGGIQYF; j_gene: TRBJ2-5; d_gene: -; v_gene: TRBV28; abundance: once
CDR3nt: TGTGCCAGCAGATCCGTTAGCGGAAGCTCCTACAATGAGCAGTTCTTC; CDR3aa: CASRSVSGSSYNEQFF; j_gene: TRBJ2-1; d_gene: -; v_gene: TRBV28; abundance: -
CDR3nt: TGTGCCAGCGACGGGGGGATCTCAGATACGCAGTATTTT; CDR3aa: CASDGGISDTQYF; j_gene: TRBJ2-3; d_gene: TRBD2; v_gene: TRBV7-9; abundance: -
CDR3nt: TGTGCCAGCAGCTTGGGAGGGGGGGGAATGAACACTGAAGCTTTCTTT; CDR3aa: CASSLGGGGMNTEAFF; j_gene: TRBJ1-1; d_gene: -; v_gene: TRBV5-4; abundance: -
CDR3nt: TGTGCCAGCAGCCGCCCAGGGGCCGGGGGGGAGACCCAGTACTTC; CDR3aa: CASSRPGAGGETQYF; j_gene: TRBJ2-5; d_gene: -; v_gene: TRBV11-2; abundance: -
CDR3nt: TGTGCCAGCAGTTTCCCGGGACTAGTGGCAGATACGCAGTATTTT; CDR3aa: CASSFPGLVADTQYF; j_gene: TRBJ2-3; d_gene: TRBD2; v_gene: TRBV28; abundance: -
CDR3nt: TGTGCCAGCAGCCCCATAGCGGGGGGAGGAGAGACCCAGTACTTC; CDR3aa: CASSPIAGGGETQYF; j_gene: TRBJ2-5; d_gene: TRBD2; v_gene: TRBV9; abundance: few
CDR3nt: TGTGCCAGCAAGTGGTCCACGAACACTGAAGCTTTCTTT; CDR3aa: CASKWSTNTEAFF; j_gene: TRBJ1-1; d_gene: -; v_gene: TRBV7-9; abundance: few
CDR3nt: TGTGCCAGCAACGCCGGGGGGGCGGGCTATGGCTACACCTTC; CDR3aa: CASNAGGAGYGYTF; j_gene: TRBJ1-2; d_gene: -; v_gene: TRBV28; abundance: once
CDR3nt: TGTGCCAGCAGGAACAGGGCTGGGCAGCCCCAGCATTTT; CDR3aa: CASRNRAGQPQHF; j_gene: TRBJ1-5; d_gene: -; v_gene: TRBV28; abundance: -
CDR3nt: TGTGCCAGCGGGGGGCCCGGGAATATACAAGAGACCCAGTACTTC; CDR3aa: CASGGPGNIQETQYF; j_gene: TRBJ2-5; d_gene: -; v_gene: TRBV25-1; abundance: -
CDR3nt: TGTGCCAGCAGTCCACAGGGGAGTGGGGGGTACGAGCAGTACTTC; CDR3aa: CASSPQGSGGYEQYF; j_gene: TRBJ2-7; d_gene: -; v_gene: TRBV7-2; abundance: -
CDR3nt: TGTGCCAGCAGTTACCGTCGGGACATGGTCATCGGGGAGCTGTTTTTT; CDR3aa: CASSYRRDMVIGELFF; j_gene: TRBJ2-2; d_gene: -; v_gene: TRBV6-6; abundance: -
CDR3nt: TGTGCCAGCAGTTACACGGGAGGCAATCAGCCCCAGCATTTT; CDR3aa: CASSYTGGNQPQHF; j_gene: TRBJ1-5; d_gene: -; v_gene: TRBV6-6; abundance: -